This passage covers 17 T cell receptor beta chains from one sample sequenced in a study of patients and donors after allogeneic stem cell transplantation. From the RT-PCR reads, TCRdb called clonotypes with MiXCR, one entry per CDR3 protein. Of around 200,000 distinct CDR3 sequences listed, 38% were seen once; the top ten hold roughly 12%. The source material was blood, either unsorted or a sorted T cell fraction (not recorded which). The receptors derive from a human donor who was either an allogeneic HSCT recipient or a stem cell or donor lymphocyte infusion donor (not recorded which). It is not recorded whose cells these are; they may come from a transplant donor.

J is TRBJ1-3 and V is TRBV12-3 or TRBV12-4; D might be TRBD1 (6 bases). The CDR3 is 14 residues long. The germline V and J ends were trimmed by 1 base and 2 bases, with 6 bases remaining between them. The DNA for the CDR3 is TGTGCCAGCAGTTTAGACAGGGCTGGAAACACCATATATTTT. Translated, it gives CASSLDRAGNTIYF.

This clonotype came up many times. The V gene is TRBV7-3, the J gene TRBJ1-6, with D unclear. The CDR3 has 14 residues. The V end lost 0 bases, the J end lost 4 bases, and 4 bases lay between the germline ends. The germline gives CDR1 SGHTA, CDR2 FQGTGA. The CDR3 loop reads CASSLTGYNSPLHF. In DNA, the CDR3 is TGTGCCAGCAGCTTAACTGGTTATAATTCACCCCTCCACTTT.

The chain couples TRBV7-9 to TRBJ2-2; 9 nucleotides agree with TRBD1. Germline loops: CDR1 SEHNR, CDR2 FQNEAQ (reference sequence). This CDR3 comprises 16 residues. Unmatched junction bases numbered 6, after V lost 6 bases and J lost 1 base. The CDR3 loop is CASRLPGQGNTGELFF. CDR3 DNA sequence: TGTGCCAGCAGGTTACCGGGACAGGGGAACACCGGGGAGCTGTTTTTT.

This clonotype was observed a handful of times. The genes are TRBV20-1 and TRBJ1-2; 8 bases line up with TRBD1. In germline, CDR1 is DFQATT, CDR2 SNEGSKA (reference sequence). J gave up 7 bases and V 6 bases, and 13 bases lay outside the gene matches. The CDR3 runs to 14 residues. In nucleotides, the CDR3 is TGCAGTGCACCTACCGGACAGGGCTGGGGTGGCTACACCTTC. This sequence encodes CSAPTGQGWGGYTF.

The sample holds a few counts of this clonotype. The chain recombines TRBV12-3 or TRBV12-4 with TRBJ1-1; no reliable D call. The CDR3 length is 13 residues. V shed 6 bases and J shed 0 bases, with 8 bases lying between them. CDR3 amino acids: CASRQGLNTEAFF. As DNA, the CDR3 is TGTGCCAGCAGGCAAGGCCTGAACACTGAAGCTTTCTTT.

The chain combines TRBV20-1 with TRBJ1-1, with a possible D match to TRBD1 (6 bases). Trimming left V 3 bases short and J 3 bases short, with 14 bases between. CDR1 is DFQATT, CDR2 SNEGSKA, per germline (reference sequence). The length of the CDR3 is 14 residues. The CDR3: CSARDSGRYTEAFF. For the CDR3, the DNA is TGCAGTGCTAGGGACAGCGGTCGGTACACTGAAGCTTTCTTT.

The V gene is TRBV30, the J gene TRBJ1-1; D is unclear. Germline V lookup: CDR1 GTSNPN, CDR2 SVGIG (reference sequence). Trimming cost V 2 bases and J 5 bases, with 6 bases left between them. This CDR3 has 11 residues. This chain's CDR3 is CAWSRRTEAFF. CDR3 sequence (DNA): TGTGCCTGGAGTAGGAGAACTGAAGCTTTCTTT.

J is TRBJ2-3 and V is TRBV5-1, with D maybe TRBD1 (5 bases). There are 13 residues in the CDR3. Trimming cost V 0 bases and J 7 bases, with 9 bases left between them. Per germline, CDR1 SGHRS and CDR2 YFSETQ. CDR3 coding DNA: TGCGCCAGCAGCTTGGGGAAGGGGCATACGCAGTATTTT. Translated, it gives CASSLGKGHTQYF.

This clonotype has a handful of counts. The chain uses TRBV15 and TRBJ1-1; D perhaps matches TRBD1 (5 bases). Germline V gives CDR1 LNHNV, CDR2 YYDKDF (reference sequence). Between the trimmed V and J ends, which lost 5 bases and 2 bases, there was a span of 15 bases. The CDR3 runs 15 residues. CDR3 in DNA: TGTGCCACCAGCCCTTATGGACACCATAACACTGAAGCTTTCTTT. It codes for CATSPYGHHNTEAFF.

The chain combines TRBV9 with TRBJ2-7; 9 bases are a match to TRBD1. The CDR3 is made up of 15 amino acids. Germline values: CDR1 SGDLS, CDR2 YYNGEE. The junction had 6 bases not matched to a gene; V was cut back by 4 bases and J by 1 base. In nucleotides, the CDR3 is TGTGCCAGCAGCCCGACAGGGGGTTTATCCTACGAGCAGTACTTC. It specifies CASSPTGGLSYEQYF.

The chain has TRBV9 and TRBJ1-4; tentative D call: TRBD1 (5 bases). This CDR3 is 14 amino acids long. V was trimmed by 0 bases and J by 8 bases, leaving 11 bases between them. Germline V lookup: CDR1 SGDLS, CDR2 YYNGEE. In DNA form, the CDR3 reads TGTGCCAGCAGCGTAGAGGGGATGGGGGAAAAACTGTTTTTT. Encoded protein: CASSVEGMGEKLFF.

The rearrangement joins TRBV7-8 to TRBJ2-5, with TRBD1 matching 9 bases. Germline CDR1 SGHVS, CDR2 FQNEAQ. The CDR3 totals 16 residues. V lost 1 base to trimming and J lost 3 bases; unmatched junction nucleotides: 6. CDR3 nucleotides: TGTGCCAGCAGCTTAGGCGACAGGGGGTGGAAAGAGACCCAGTACTTC. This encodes CASSLGDRGWKETQYF. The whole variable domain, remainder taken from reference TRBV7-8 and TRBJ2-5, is GAGVSQSPRYKVAKRGQDVALRCDPISGHVSLFWYQQALGQGPEFLTYFQNEAQLDKSGLPSDRFFAERPEGSVSTLKIQRTQQEDSAVYLCASSLGDRGWKETQYFGPGTRLLVL.

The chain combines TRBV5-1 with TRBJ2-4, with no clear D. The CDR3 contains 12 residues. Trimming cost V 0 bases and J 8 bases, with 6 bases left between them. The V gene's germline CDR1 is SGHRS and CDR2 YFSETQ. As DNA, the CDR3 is TGCGCCAGCAGCTTGGCAGGTGACATTCAGTACTTC. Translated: CASSLAGDIQYF.

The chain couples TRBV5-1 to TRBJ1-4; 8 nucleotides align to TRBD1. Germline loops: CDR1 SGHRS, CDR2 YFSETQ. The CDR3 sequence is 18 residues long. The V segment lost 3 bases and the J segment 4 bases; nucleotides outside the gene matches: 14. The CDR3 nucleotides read TGCGCCAGCAGCTCCTACCCTGGACAGGGAGGAGGTAATGAAAAACTGTTTTTT. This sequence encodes CASSSYPGQGGGNEKLFF. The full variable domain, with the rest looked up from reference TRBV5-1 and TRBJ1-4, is KAGVTQTPRYLIKTRGQQVTLSCSPISGHRSVSWYQQTPGQGLQFLFEYFSETQRNKGNFPGRFSGRQFSNSRSEMNVSTLELGDSALYLCASSSYPGQGGGNEKLFFGSGTQLSVL.

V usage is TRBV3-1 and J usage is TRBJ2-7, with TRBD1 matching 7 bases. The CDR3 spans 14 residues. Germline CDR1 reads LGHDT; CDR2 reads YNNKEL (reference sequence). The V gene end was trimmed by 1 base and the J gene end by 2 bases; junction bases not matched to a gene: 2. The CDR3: CASSQVGQPYEQYF. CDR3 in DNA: TGTGCCAGCAGCCAAGTGGGACAGCCCTACGAGCAGTACTTC.

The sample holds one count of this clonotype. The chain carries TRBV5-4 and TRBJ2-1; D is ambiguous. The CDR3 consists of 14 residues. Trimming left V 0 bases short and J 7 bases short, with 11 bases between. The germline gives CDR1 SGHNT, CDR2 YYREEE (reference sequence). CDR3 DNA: TGTGCCAGCAGCTTGGGCTTTGCAGGTAATGAGCAGTTCTTC. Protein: CASSLGFAGNEQFF.

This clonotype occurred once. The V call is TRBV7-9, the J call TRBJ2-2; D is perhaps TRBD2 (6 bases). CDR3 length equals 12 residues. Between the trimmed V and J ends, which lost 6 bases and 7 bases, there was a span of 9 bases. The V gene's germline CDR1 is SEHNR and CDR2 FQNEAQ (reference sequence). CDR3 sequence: CASRRLGGELFF. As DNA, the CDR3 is TGTGCCAGCAGGCGACTAGGCGGGGAGCTGTTTTTT.